This TCR beta chain was identified during a study of TIL therapy for anti-PD-1-resistant metastatic lung cancer. General observations from the study: After infusion, TIL clonotypes partly replaced peripheral T cells and declined over months.

This CDR3 contains 18 residues. V was clipped by 2 bases and J by 6 bases; unmatched bases: 9. Germline-derived CDR1 and CDR2 are MNHEY and SMNVEV (reference sequence). Regarding this clone: Its antigen is still unknown.

This was the immunoSEQ v3 assay. Each library reached some 2 million read pairs, or about 5-6 million at deep level. Repertoires were generated with immunoSEQ multiplex PCR, while TCRdb's copy carries only in-frame clones and drops some. Of about 46,000 clones listed, 86% are singletons. Described time point: pre-treatment sample, taken before nivolumab and TIL therapy. The rearrangement links TRBV27 to TRBJ2-3, with 15 bases lining up with TRBD2. The sequence came from a person aged 25-85 years with non-small cell lung cancer. Sequenced here: blood, sampled at baseline. CDR3 coding DNA: TGTGCCAGCAGTTTAACCCCGGGACTAGCGGGAGGAAGGGATACGCAGTATTTT. Its translation is CASSLTPGLAGGRDTQYF.